This T cell receptor (beta chain) was observed in a study of shared clonotypes between healthy human individuals. Overall study results and limits: With several donors compared, 4.5% to 6.5% of naive CD4 clonotypes were shared. It was only blood that was sampled, and tissue repertoires likely differ. In general, naive subsets displayed greater estimated richness than memory subsets did.

The assay was immunoSEQ multiplex PCR, and TCRdb's table has in-frame clones only and misses some. The sample holds around 2.1 million clones, around 95% seen once. CDR1 is LGHNA and CDR2 is YSLEER in the germline V gene. J was trimmed by 7 bases and V by 0 bases; bases with no gene match: 4. There are 15 residues in the CDR3. With regard to this clone: Antigen: not known.

The rearrangement uses TRBV4-3 and TRBJ2-1, with TRBD2 matching 9 bases. The sequence derives from a man aged 18 to 29 in good health. The specimen was naive CD4+ T cells sorted from blood. Subset meaning: CD45RA+ positively selected. The CDR3: CASSQEAGGANEQFF. The CDR3 coding sequence is TGCGCCAGCAGCCAAGAGGCGGGAGGGGCTAATGAGCAGTTCTTC.